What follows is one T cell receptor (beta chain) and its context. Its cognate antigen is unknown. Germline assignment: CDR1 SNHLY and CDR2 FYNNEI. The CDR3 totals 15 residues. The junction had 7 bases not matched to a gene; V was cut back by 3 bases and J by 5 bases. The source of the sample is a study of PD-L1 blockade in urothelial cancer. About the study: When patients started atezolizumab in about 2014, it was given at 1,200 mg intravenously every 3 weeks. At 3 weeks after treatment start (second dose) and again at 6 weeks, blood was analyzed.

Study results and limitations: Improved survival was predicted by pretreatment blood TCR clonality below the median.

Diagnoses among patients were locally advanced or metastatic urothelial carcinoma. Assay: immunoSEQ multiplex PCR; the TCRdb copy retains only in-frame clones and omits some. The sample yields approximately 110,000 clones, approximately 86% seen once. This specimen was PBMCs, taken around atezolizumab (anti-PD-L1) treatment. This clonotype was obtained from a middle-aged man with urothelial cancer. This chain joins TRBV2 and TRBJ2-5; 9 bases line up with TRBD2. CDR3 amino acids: CASSDRGRAGETQYF. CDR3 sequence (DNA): TGTGCCAGCAGTGATCGCGGGAGGGCGGGGGAGACCCAGTACTTC. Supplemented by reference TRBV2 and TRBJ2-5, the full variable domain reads EPEVTQTPSHQVTQMGQEVILRCVPISNHLYFYWYRQILGQKVEFLVSFYNNEISEKSEIFDDQFSVERPDGSNFTLKIRSTKLEDSAMYFCASSDRGRAGETQYFGPGTRLLVL.